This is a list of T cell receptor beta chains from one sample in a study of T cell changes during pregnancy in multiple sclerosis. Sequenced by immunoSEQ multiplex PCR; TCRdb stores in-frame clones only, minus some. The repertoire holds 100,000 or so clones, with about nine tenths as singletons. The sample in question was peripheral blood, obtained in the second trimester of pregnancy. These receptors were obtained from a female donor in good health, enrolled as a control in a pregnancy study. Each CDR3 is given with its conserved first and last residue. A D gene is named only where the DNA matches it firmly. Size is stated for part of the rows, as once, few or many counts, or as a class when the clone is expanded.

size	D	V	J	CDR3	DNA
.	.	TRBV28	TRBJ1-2	CASTGAYGYTF	TGTGCCAGCACTGGGGCGTATGGCTACACCTTC
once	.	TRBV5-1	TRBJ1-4	CASSFGGGNEKLFF	TGCGCCAGCAGCTTTGGGGGGGGTAATGAAAAACTGTTTTTT
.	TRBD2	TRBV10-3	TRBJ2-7	CATGGGSYEQYF	TGTGCCACTGGGGGGGGATCCTACGAGCAGTACTTC
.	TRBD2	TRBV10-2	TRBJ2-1	CASSEILAGSYNEQFF	TGCGCCAGCAGTGAGATCCTAGCGGGGTCCTACAATGAGCAGTTCTTC
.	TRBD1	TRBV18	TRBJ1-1	CASSPRTGTNTEAFF	TGTGCCAGCTCACCACGGACAGGGACAAACACTGAAGCTTTCTTT
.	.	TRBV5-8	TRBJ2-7	CASSGNRYEQYF	TGTGCCAGCAGCGGTAACAGGTACGAGCAGTACTTC
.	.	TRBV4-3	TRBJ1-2	CASSPGTQGHNYGYTF	TGCGCCAGCAGCCCGGGCACACAGGGACATAACTATGGCTACACCTTC
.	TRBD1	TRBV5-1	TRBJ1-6	CASSLWGQNNSPLHF	TGCGCCAGCAGCTTATGGGGACAGAATAATTCACCCCTCCACTTT
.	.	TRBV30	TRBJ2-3	CAWILAGQGDTQYF	TGTGCCTGGATCTTGGCGGGCCAGGGGGATACGCAGTATTTT
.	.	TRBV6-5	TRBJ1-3	CASSRTDGNTIYF	TGTGCCAGCAGTCGGACAGACGGAAACACCATATATTTT
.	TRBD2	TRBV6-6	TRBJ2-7	CASRDREVEQYF	TGTGCCAGCAGGGACCGGGAGGTCGAGCAGTACTTC
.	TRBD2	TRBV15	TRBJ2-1	CATSRPSGPIYNEQFF	TGTGCCACCAGCCGTCCTAGCGGGCCTATCTACAATGAGCAGTTCTTC
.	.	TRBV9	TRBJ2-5	CASRTVLEARQETQYF	TGTGCCAGCAGAACCGTATTGGAGGCCAGACAAGAGACCCAGTACTTC
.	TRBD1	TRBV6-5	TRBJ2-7	CASTPATGGSYEQYF	TGTGCCAGCACCCCCGCGACAGGGGGCTCCTACGAGCAGTACTTC
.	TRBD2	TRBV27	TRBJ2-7	CASSPGLALTYEQYF	TGTGCCAGCAGCCCGGGACTAGCTTTAACCTACGAGCAGTACTTC
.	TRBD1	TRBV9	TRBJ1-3	CASSRSTDRGSLGTGNTIYF	TGTGCCAGCAGCCGATCCACGGACAGGGGGTCGCTTGGTACTGGAAACACCATATATTTT
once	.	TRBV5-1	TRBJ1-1	CASSFRQVNTEAFF	TGCGCCAGCAGCTTTAGACAGGTGAACACTGAAGCTTTCTTT
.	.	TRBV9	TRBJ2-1	CASSAQGARNEQFF	TGTGCCAGCAGCGCACAGGGTGCGCGGAATGAGCAGTTCTTC
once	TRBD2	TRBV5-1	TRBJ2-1	CASSQRGGSYNEQFF	TGCGCCAGCAGCCAACGGGGGGGCTCCTACAATGAGCAGTTCTTC
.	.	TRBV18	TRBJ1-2	CASSPGTRDGYTF	TGTGCCAGCTCACCCGGGACAAGGGATGGCTACACCTTC
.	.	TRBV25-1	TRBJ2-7	CASRLGGGRHEQYF	TGTGCCAGCCGGTTAGGGGGAGGGCGGCACGAGCAGTACTTC
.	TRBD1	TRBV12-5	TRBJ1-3	CASGLALTGTGTGDGNTIYF	TGTGCTAGTGGTTTGGCTTTAACTGGTACCGGGACAGGGGATGGAAACACCATATATTTT
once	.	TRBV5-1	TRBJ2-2	CASYGQGSGGELFF	TGCGCCAGCTATGGCCAGGGGAGTGGAGGGGAGCTGTTTTTT
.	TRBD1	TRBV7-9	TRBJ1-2	CASSSDRNNYGYTF	TGTGCCAGCAGCTCGGACAGGAATAACTATGGCTACACCTTC